The 2 T cell receptor beta chains in this list originate from one sample, sequenced in a study of long-term antiretroviral therapy in people with HIV. The libraries were made with immunoSEQ v3.0 at survey level. TCRdb's table, derived via immunoSEQ multiplex PCR, lists solely in-frame clones and lacks some. The data contain approximately 25,000 clones, approximately 80% of them singletons. The material was unsorted PBMCs, obtained 3 years after starting antiretroviral therapy. The source of these receptors is a man aged 45-65 years with HIV.

In DNA, the CDR3 is TGCGCCAGCAGCCAAGTGGCCGGATATACTAACTATGGCTACACCTTC. This gives the protein CASSQVAGYTNYGYTF. The V and J genes are TRBV4-3 and TRBJ1-2; D not certain. V was trimmed by 1 base and J by 0 bases, leaving 12 bases between them. The CDR3 is 16 amino acids. Germline V CDR1 and CDR2: LGHNA, YSLEER.

This clone came up once. The genes are TRBV15 and TRBJ1-5; D not certain. In germline, CDR1 is LNHNV, CDR2 YYDKDF (reference sequence). Trimming pared 1 base from V and 5 bases from J, leaving 6 bases between. The CDR3 consists of 13 residues. In nucleotides, the CDR3 is TGTGCCACCAGCAGAGCGGGTGATCAGCCCCAGCATTTT. Translating it yields CATSRAGDQPQHF.